A single sample is the source of the 17 T cell receptor beta chains below, sequenced in a study of CD8 T cells in ankylosing spondylitis. TCRdb recomputed calls from the 5' RACE reads with MiXCR, one row per CDR3 protein. The table shows hundreds of thousands of distinct CDR3 sequences, with 20% occurring only once. The sample consisted of blood, either unsorted or a sorted T cell fraction (not recorded which). The receptor source for this set is a male donor with ankylosing spondylitis or in good health (not recorded which).

This rearrangement joins TRBV25-1 to TRBJ2-5, with 11 bases that match TRBD1. The CDR3 spans 16 residues. Losses at the gene ends were 2 bases for V and 5 bases for J; bases not matched to a gene: 7. CDR1 and CDR2 (germline): MGHDK, SYGVNS. CDR3 loop: CASSERRDRGMETQYF. The CDR3 DNA follows: TGTGCCAGCAGTGAACGTCGGGACAGGGGGATGGAGACCCAGTACTTC.

The gene calls are TRBV5-1 and TRBJ1-4, with D perhaps matching TRBD1 (6 bases). From germline, CDR1 is SGHRS and CDR2 YFSETQ. The CDR3 is 15 amino acids. Trimming cost V 3 bases and J 6 bases, with 15 bases left between them. CDR3 sequence reads: CASSSGQTSYEKLFF. The CDR3 DNA sequence: TGCGCCAGCAGCTCCGGACAGACGTCGTATGAAAAACTGTTTTTT. The complete variable domain, with remaining parts taken from reference TRBV5-1 and TRBJ1-4, reads KAGVTQTPRYLIKTRGQQVTLSCSPISGHRSVSWYQQTPGQGLQFLFEYFSETQRNKGNFPGRFSGRQFSNSRSEMNVSTLELGDSALYLCASSSGQTSYEKLFFGSGTQLSVL.

This clonotype has only a few counts. This rearrangement joins TRBV4-2 to TRBJ2-3; 9 bases match TRBD2. V shed 0 bases, J shed 4 bases, and the junction held 5 bases outside the gene matches. Germline CDR1 reads LGHNA; CDR2 reads YNFKEQ. CDR3 length: 16 amino acids. The CDR3 DNA follows: TGTGCCAGCAGCCAAGAACCGGGACTAGCATCAGATACGCAGTATTTT. Translated, it gives CASSQEPGLASDTQYF.

The chain has TRBV7-2 and TRBJ2-3; TRBD2 agrees at 10 bases. The CDR3 is 15 residues long. Germline CDR1 reads SGHTA; CDR2 reads FQGNSA. J lost 6 bases, V lost 4 bases, and 7 bases had no gene match. The CDR3 here is CASSSSGGDSDTQYF. DNA for the CDR3: TGTGCCAGCAGCTCGAGCGGGGGGGACTCGGATACGCAGTATTTT.

This clonotype appeared many times. The chain combines TRBV9 with TRBJ1-6; 9 nucleotides line up with TRBD1. This CDR3 is 16 amino acids long. Germline loops: CDR1 SGDLS, CDR2 YYNGEE. Germline trimming cut 4 bases from V and 5 bases from J; bases unmatched to any gene: 7. The CDR3 is CASSPTGGTNNSPLHF. CDR3 in DNA: TGTGCCAGCAGCCCGACAGGGGGAACCAATAATTCACCCCTCCACTTT. Full variable domain (missing parts from reference TRBV9 and TRBJ1-6): DSGVTQTPKHLITATGQRVTLRCSPRSGDLSVYWYQQSLDQGLQFLIQYYNGEERAKGNILERFSAQQFPDLHSELNLSSLELGDSALYFCASSPTGGTNNSPLHFGNGTRLTVT.

In this sample, this clonotype turned up a few times. The chain has TRBV24-1 and TRBJ2-3; 9 bases line up with TRBD1. The length of the CDR3 is 16 residues. Unmatched junction bases numbered 8, after V lost 3 bases and J lost 5 bases. Germline loops: CDR1 KGHDR, CDR2 SFDVKD. Here the CDR3 DNA reads TGTGCCACCAGTGATCGAGGGGACAGGGCAGGAGATACGCAGTATTTT. Protein sequence: CATSDRGDRAGDTQYF.

This clonotype has ten or more counts. The CDR3 nucleotides are TGTGCCAGCGGGCCACCGGGCTCTGGAAACACCATATATTTT. Amino acid sequence: CASGPPGSGNTIYF. The chain has TRBV25-1 and TRBJ1-3, with D uncertain. The V end lost 8 bases, the J end lost 0 bases, and 11 bases lay between the germline ends. This CDR3 spans 14 amino acids. Germline V CDR1 and CDR2: MGHDK, SYGVNS.

This clonotype was observed many times. The rearrangement uses TRBV20-1 and TRBJ1-4; D is uncertain. CDR3 length: 15 amino acids. V gave up 3 bases and J gave up 0 bases, with 11 bases separating them. Looked up from germline, CDR1 is DFQATT and CDR2 is SNEGSKA (reference sequence). The CDR3 nucleotides read TGCAGTGCTAGCCCCATATTGACAACTAATGAAAAACTGTTTTTT. Encoded protein: CSASPILTTNEKLFF.

In this sample, this clonotype turned up many times. The chain carries TRBV12-3 or TRBV12-4 and TRBJ2-1, with TRBD2 identical over 8 bases. V was clipped by 3 bases and J by 6 bases; unmatched bases: 4. The CDR3 runs to 14 residues. CDR3 region: CASSFLAGLNEQFF. The DNA for the CDR3 is TGTGCCAGCAGTTTCCTAGCGGGTCTCAATGAGCAGTTCTTC.

The V gene is TRBV6-5, the J gene TRBJ2-1, with D tentatively TRBD2 (6 bases). Trimming took off 0 bases at V and 6 bases at J, with 18 bases between the two ends. The CDR3 has 17 residues. Germline lookup yields CDR1 MNHEY and CDR2 SVGAGI. The CDR3 bases are TGTGCCAGCAGTTACTCGATCGGGGCTAGCGAGATCAATGAGCAGTTCTTC. It translates to CASSYSIGASEINEQFF.

V is TRBV12-3 or TRBV12-4 and J is TRBJ1-2; D is perhaps TRBD1 (5 bases). This CDR3 is 15 amino acids long. The V gene lost 6 bases and the J gene lost 4 bases, with 18 bases spanning the gap. In DNA form, the CDR3 reads TGTGCCAGCAGGTTACCGGCAGGGAAGACCTATGGCTACACCTTC. Its translation is CASRLPAGKTYGYTF.

The rearrangement uses TRBV30 and TRBJ1-1; the match to TRBD1 covers 10 bases. The CDR3 spans 16 residues. V shed 3 bases, J shed 5 bases, and the junction held 12 bases outside the gene matches. Germline values: CDR1 GTSNPN, CDR2 SVGIG (reference sequence). The CDR3 loop reads CAWRGQGTPGWTEAFF. CDR3 nucleotide sequence: TGTGCCTGGAGGGGACAGGGGACTCCGGGATGGACTGAAGCTTTCTTT.

The chain recombines TRBV6-1 with TRBJ1-2; no reliable D call. This CDR3 contains 13 residues. Trimming took off 5 bases at V and 2 bases at J, with 9 bases between the two ends. CDR1 and CDR2 from the germline V gene are MNHNS and SASEGT. CDR3 in amino acids: CASSPTQNYGYTF. CDR3 DNA sequence: TGTGCCAGCAGTCCTACACAGAACTATGGCTACACCTTC.

The gene calls are TRBV7-8 and TRBJ2-2, with D unclear. The germline gives CDR1 SGHVS, CDR2 FQNEAQ. The V end was cut by 5 bases, the J end by 7 bases, with 14 bases between. This CDR3 comprises 14 residues. The CDR3 DNA is TGTGCCAGCAGCCCAGGACCTAGAGGCGGGGAGCTGTTTTTT. This translates into CASSPGPRGGELFF.

J is TRBJ2-1 and V is TRBV5-1; no clear D gene. The CDR3 contains 14 residues. In germline, CDR1 is SGHRS, CDR2 YFSETQ. The V and J ends lost 0 bases and 4 bases respectively, with 8 bases between them. DNA for the CDR3: TGCGCCAGCAGCTTGGGCGATCCTTACAATGAGCAGTTCTTC. Translation: CASSLGDPYNEQFF.

The CDR3: CASSHRQGEVQPQHF. CDR3 bases: TGCGCCAGCAGCCATCGTCAGGGGGAAGTTCAGCCCCAGCATTTT. The rearrangement uses TRBV4-1 and TRBJ1-5; 7 bases map to TRBD1. The trim removed 3 bases at V and 6 bases at J, leaving 8 bases unmatched. The CDR3 runs to 15 residues. Germline V lookup: CDR1 MGHRA, CDR2 YSYEKL.

The chain combines TRBV6-1 with TRBJ2-5; 7 nucleotides match TRBD1. CDR1 and CDR2 from the germline V gene are MNHNS and SASEGT. The CDR3 is made up of 15 amino acids. Trimming took 8 bases from V and 1 from J; bases not matched to a gene: 10. The DNA of the CDR3 is TGTGCCAGCGGCAATAGGGGACAGTTCCAAGAGACCCAGTACTTC. It encodes CASGNRGQFQETQYF.